The clone carrying this T cell receptor beta chain was picked up a small number of times. Its antigen is not known. The Oncomine TCR Beta short-read assay was applied to DNA of cultured CD4+ T cells. TCRdb redid the calling of the PCR reads with MiXCR, one entry per CDR3 protein. This table holds 7,000 to 8,500 distinct CDR3 sequences, approximately 40% found once. Treatment of the sample: 10-day PBMC culture with coronavirus spike peptide pools or control peptides (ViraFEST assay). Gathered ahead of the COVID-19 pandemic (2011-2018) were the CD4+ T cells of the unexposed donor. The sample belongs to a study of vaccination and CD4 T cells after COVID-19. Trimming at V came to 6 bases and at J to 3 bases, leaving 9 bases not matched to a gene. The germline V gene encodes CDR1 LNHNV and CDR2 YYDKDF (reference sequence). The CDR3 covers 15 residues.

Sequencing was carried out using CD4+ T cells from blood, cultured in vitro. This chain connects TRBV15 to TRBJ2-7; TRBD1 matches 9 bases. This TCR was recovered from a human donor in good health. CDR3 region: CATSPTPGQGYEQYF. CDR3 DNA sequence: TGTGCCACCAGTCCGACCCCGGGACAGGGCTACGAGCAGTACTTC.